A selection of T cell receptor beta chains follows, all from one sample in a study of T cells in Graves' hyperthyroidism and ophthalmopathy. In TCRdb, the multiplex PCR reads were re-called with MiXCR into one record per CDR3 protein. The data contain hundreds of thousands of distinct CDR3 sequences, just under 20% of them seen just once; the ten biggest clones take up roughly 47%. Sequences were obtained from blood. These receptors originate from a man between 40 and 49 years old with Graves' ophthalmopathy. The CDR3 runs from the conserved cysteine through the conserved F or W. Each record gives: clone size, V gene, CDR3 length, J gene, D gene, CDR3 DNA, CDR3 protein. The D gene is left open where the match is weak. Not all rows give a size; the values are once, few, many and, for expanded clones, a class.

clone size: few
V gene: TRBV27
CDR3 length: 18
J gene: TRBJ2-7
D gene: NA
CDR3 DNA: TGTGCCAGCAGTTTATCGGCTCACGGAGGGATCAAGAGATACGAGCAGTACTTC
CDR3 protein: CASSLSAHGGIKRYEQYF

clone size: NA
V gene: TRBV5-1
CDR3 length: 16
J gene: TRBJ2-1
D gene: TRBD2
CDR3 DNA: TGCGCCAGCAGTGCAGCGGGAGGTCTGGGTTACAATGAGCAGTTCTTC
CDR3 protein: CASSAAGGLGYNEQFF

clone size: few
V gene: TRBV28
CDR3 length: 16
J gene: TRBJ2-7
D gene: NA
CDR3 DNA: TGTGCCAGCAGCCCTATCGGGCCTACAGGATACTACGAGCAGTACTTC
CDR3 protein: CASSPIGPTGYYEQYF

clone size: few
V gene: TRBV7-9
CDR3 length: 15
J gene: TRBJ2-7
D gene: TRBD2
CDR3 DNA: TGTGCCAGCAGCTTAACCGTCGGCGGGGGAGCGGAGCAGTACTTC
CDR3 protein: CASSLTVGGGAEQYF

clone size: few
V gene: TRBV14
CDR3 length: 18
J gene: TRBJ2-4
D gene: NA
CDR3 DNA: TGTGCCAGCAGCCAAGTTGGTTCCAGAGAAGGGGCCAAAAACATTCAGTACTTC
CDR3 protein: CASSQVGSREGAKNIQYF

clone size: many
V gene: TRBV30
CDR3 length: 13
J gene: TRBJ1-6
D gene: NA
CDR3 DNA: TGTGCCTGGAGTGCCGAAGGGTCGGAACCCCTCCACTTT
CDR3 protein: CAWSAEGSEPLHF

clone size: many
V gene: TRBV7-8
CDR3 length: 15
J gene: TRBJ2-3
D gene: TRBD2
CDR3 DNA: TGTGCCAGCACCCGTTTAGCGGGGGTCACAGATACGCAGTATTTT
CDR3 protein: CASTRLAGVTDTQYF

clone size: NA
V gene: TRBV2
CDR3 length: 15
J gene: TRBJ1-1
D gene: TRBD1
CDR3 DNA: TGTGCCAGCAGATACGGGACAGGTGGTGGTACTGAAGCTTCCTTT
CDR3 protein: CASRYGTGGGTEASF

clone size: NA
V gene: TRBV6-1
CDR3 length: 15
J gene: TRBJ2-3
D gene: NA
CDR3 DNA: TGTGCCAGCAGTGAAGGGATCTCTAGCACAGATTCGCAGTATTTT
CDR3 protein: CASSEGISSTDSQYF

clone size: few
V gene: TRBV9
CDR3 length: 15
J gene: TRBJ2-7
D gene: TRBD1
CDR3 DNA: TGTGCCAGCAGCGAGACGGGACAGGGGGATTACGAGCAGTACTTC
CDR3 protein: CASSETGQGDYEQYF

clone size: many
V gene: TRBV30
CDR3 length: 13
J gene: TRBJ1-2
D gene: TRBD1
CDR3 DNA: TGTGCCTGGAGTGCGAGGGGGCTCTATGGCTACACCTTC
CDR3 protein: CAWSARGLYGYTF

clone size: few
V gene: TRBV7-9
CDR3 length: 13
J gene: TRBJ2-1
D gene: TRBD1
CDR3 DNA: TGTGCCAGCAGCTTAGTGGGCCAGGGGGATCGGTTCTTC
CDR3 protein: CASSLVGQGDRFF

clone size: many
V gene: TRBV27
CDR3 length: 13
J gene: TRBJ2-7
D gene: NA
CDR3 DNA: TGTGCCAGCAGTCGGACAGCCTCCTACGAGCAGTACTTC
CDR3 protein: CASSRTASYEQYF

clone size: NA
V gene: TRBV28
CDR3 length: 13
J gene: TRBJ2-7
D gene: NA
CDR3 DNA: TGTGCCAGCGGTCCAACGTACGGCTACGAGCAGTACTTC
CDR3 protein: CASGPTYGYEQYF